The 32 T cell receptor beta chains listed next were all sequenced from one sample in a study of blood T cell repertoires in COVID-19. The assay was immunoSEQ multiplex PCR, and TCRdb's table has in-frame clones only and misses some. The sample lists over 50,000 clones, about 89% occurring once. Source material: peripheral blood. The receptor set was obtained from a man between 60 and 75 years old with acute or convalescent COVID-19.

This sequence joins TRBV5-6 and TRBJ1-5; perhaps TRBD1 as D (5 bases). The V gene lost 0 bases and the J gene lost 3 bases, with 16 bases spanning the gap. CDR1 SGHDT and CDR2 YYEEEE come from the germline V gene. This CDR3 has 17 amino acids. Written as DNA, the CDR3 is TGTGCCAGCAGCTTGGAGGGCCAAGGGGTGCTCAATCAGCCCCAGCATTTT. Amino acid sequence: CASSLEGQGVLNQPQHF.

The V call is TRBV7-9, the J call TRBJ1-1; 8 bases map to TRBD1. With V trimmed by 6 bases and J by 2 bases, 11 bases remained unmatched. The CDR3 spans 16 residues. Germline V gene sequence: CDR1 SEHNR, CDR2 FQNEAQ (reference sequence). The DNA of the CDR3 is TGTGCCAGCAGAAAAGATCAGGGGGCGGTTAACACTGAAGCTTTCTTT. Its translation is CASRKDQGAVNTEAFF.

The chain couples TRBV19 to TRBJ2-2, with D uncertain. Trimming left V 10 bases short and J 14 bases short, with 17 bases between. This CDR3 is 11 amino acids long. The germline V gene encodes CDR1 LNHDA and CDR2 SQIVND (reference sequence). The CDR3 here is CAINPSGNLFF. As DNA, the CDR3 is TGTGCCATAAACCCCTCAGGTAATCTGTTTTTT.

The CDR3 is CASSSPGRTGKNSPLHF. The CDR3 DNA is TGTGCCAGCAGTTCGCCAGGCAGGACAGGGAAGAATTCACCCCTCCACTTT. This chain uses TRBV28 with TRBJ1-6; 8 bases are shared with TRBD1. V shed 4 bases and J 7 bases; nucleotides not matched to a gene: 12. The CDR3 runs to 17 residues. Germline assignment: CDR1 MDHEN and CDR2 SYDVKM.

The gene calls are TRBV2 and TRBJ2-3, with 10 bases fitting TRBD1. Germline values: CDR1 SNHLY, CDR2 FYNNEI. The CDR3 has 14 amino acids. The V gene end was trimmed by 6 bases and the J gene end by 4 bases; junction bases not matched to a gene: 4. The CDR3 loop reads CASSPDRGSDTQYF. The CDR3 DNA follows: TGTGCCAGCAGCCCGGACAGGGGGTCAGATACGCAGTATTTT.

This clone was counted once. This chain links TRBV9 with TRBJ1-3; maybe TRBD1 (5 bases). Trimming removed 4 bases at V and 3 bases at J, with 17 bases between. Germline CDR1 SGDLS, CDR2 YYNGEE. This CDR3 is built from 16 residues. CDR3 nucleotide sequence: TGTGCCAGCAGCCTCAGTGCAGGGCGATTTGGAAACACCATATATTTT. Protein: CASSLSAGRFGNTIYF.

The gene calls are TRBV28 and TRBJ2-7; 11 bases align to TRBD2. The CDR3 spans 15 residues. The ends lost 6 bases at V and 1 base at J; junction bases unmatched: 5. The germline CDR1 and CDR2 sequences are MDHEN and SYDVKM. The CDR3 sequence: CASSLGTSGSYEQYF. The CDR3 DNA reads as TGTGCCAGCAGCTTAGGGACTAGCGGTTCCTACGAGCAGTACTTC.

The rearrangement uses TRBV5-3 and TRBJ2-5; 10 bases line up with TRBD2. TRBV5-3 qualifies as an ORF whose function is uncertain. The CDR3 contains 16 residues. Trimming cost V 5 bases and J 1 base; bases outside gene matches: 8. The CDR3 sequence is CARSFTSGELQETQYF. As DNA, the CDR3 is TGTGCCAGAAGTTTTACTAGCGGGGAACTCCAAGAGACCCAGTACTTC.

This chain joins TRBV7-8 and TRBJ1-5; D remains unclear. V was trimmed by 5 bases and J by 6 bases, leaving 11 bases between them. This CDR3 comprises 13 residues. The germline V gene has CDR1 SGHVS and CDR2 FQNEAQ. The CDR3 loop reads CASSAGLGQPQHF. The CDR3 bases are TGTGCCAGCAGCGCCGGACTTGGTCAGCCCCAGCATTTT.

The rearrangement joins TRBV15 to TRBJ2-2, with 12 bases that match TRBD1. The V gene end was trimmed by 5 bases and the J gene end by 0 bases; junction bases not matched to a gene: 4. CDR1 is LNHNV, CDR2 YYDKDF, per germline (reference sequence). This CDR3 is built from 17 residues. This CDR3 is CATSEGTGGANTGELFF. CDR3 DNA sequence: TGTGCCACCAGCGAGGGGACAGGGGGCGCGAACACCGGGGAGCTGTTTTTT.

The CDR3 spells CASSRNRDRDSYEQYF. DNA for the CDR3: TGTGCCAGCTCACGTAACCGGGACAGGGATTCCTACGAGCAGTACTTC. V and J are TRBV18 and TRBJ2-7, with 9 bases identical to TRBD1. Germline-derived CDR1 and CDR2 are KGHSH and LQKENI. This CDR3 region has 16 residues. J lost 1 base, V lost 4 bases, and 8 bases had no gene match.

The chain has TRBV12-5 and TRBJ2-1; TRBD2 is a possible D gene (6 bases). V was trimmed by 6 bases and J by 8 bases, leaving 11 bases between them. The CDR3 loop spans 12 amino acids. CDR1 and CDR2 (germline): LGHNT, FRNRAP. The CDR3 here is CASGPRDDEQFF. Here the CDR3 DNA reads TGTGCTAGTGGGCCGCGGGATGATGAGCAGTTCTTC.

The chain combines TRBV7-8 with TRBJ2-7, with TRBD1 as a possible D gene (6 bases). In germline, CDR1 is SGHVS, CDR2 FQNEAQ. This CDR3 spans 16 amino acids. Deletions cut 1 base from V and 6 bases from J, with 19 bases between. The CDR3 here is CASSLDATGTVLEQYF. CDR3 nucleotides: TGTGCCAGCAGCTTAGACGCGACAGGTACGGTTCTCGAGCAGTACTTC.

The rearrangement uses TRBV6-1 and TRBJ1-1; the D gene is possibly TRBD1 (5 bases). This CDR3 is built from 16 residues. CDR1 and CDR2 from the germline V gene are MNHNS and SASEGT. V gave up 1 base and J gave up 0 bases, with 12 bases separating them. The CDR3 sequence: CASSEGIKGMNTEAFF. The CDR3 DNA follows: TGTGCCAGCAGTGAAGGCATTAAGGGGATGAACACTGAAGCTTTCTTT.

This chain connects TRBV10-1 to TRBJ2-2; D not certain. V lost 0 bases and J 7 bases, leaving 3 bases between the germline ends. CDR3 length: 12 amino acids. In germline, CDR1 is WNHNN, CDR2 SYGVQD (reference sequence). CDR3 amino acids: CASSESGGELFF. As DNA, the CDR3 is TGCGCCAGCAGTGAGTCCGGCGGGGAGCTGTTTTTT.

J is TRBJ1-2 and V is TRBV4-3, with 7 positions matching TRBD1. J was trimmed by 7 bases and V by 6 bases; bases with no gene match: 11. The length of the CDR3 is 14 residues. The germline CDR1 and CDR2 sequences are LGHNA and YSLEER. The CDR3 nucleotides are TGCGCCAGCAGGGACAGGCCTGGAGGTGGTGGCTACACCTTC. Amino acids: CASRDRPGGGGYTF.

The chain is built from TRBV9 and TRBJ2-1; a possible D gene is TRBD2 (5 bases). Trimming removed 3 bases at V and 0 bases at J, with 10 bases between. The CDR3 totals 15 residues. CDR1 is SGDLS and CDR2 is YYNGEE in the germline V gene. CDR3 in amino acids: CASSGPGGSYNEQFF. The CDR3 DNA reads as TGTGCCAGCAGCGGCCCCGGAGGCTCCTACAATGAGCAGTTCTTC. Together with reference TRBV9 and TRBJ2-1, the CDR3 gives the full variable domain: DSGVTQTPKHLITATGQRVTLRCSPRSGDLSVYWYQQSLDQGLQFLIQYYNGEERAKGNILERFSAQQFPDLHSELNLSSLELGDSALYFCASSGPGGSYNEQFFGPGTRLTVL.

This chain joins TRBV6-5 and TRBJ1-2; the D gene is possibly TRBD1 (6 bases). The CDR3 runs 13 residues. Trimming stripped 6 bases from V and 2 bases from J, with 10 bases between. Germline assignment: CDR1 MNHEY and CDR2 SVGAGI. CDR3 sequence reads: CASSKGQNYGYTF. CDR3 sequence (DNA): TGTGCCAGCAGCAAGGGACAAAACTATGGCTACACCTTC.

This sequence joins TRBV30 and TRBJ2-7; a weak D match, TRBD1 (6 bases). The CDR3 spans 14 residues. V lost 5 bases, J lost 1 base, and 15 bases lay in between. Per germline, CDR1 GTSNPN and CDR2 SVGIG (reference sequence). DNA of the CDR3: TGTGCCTGGCAAACCGGGACAACTTCCTACGAGCAGTACTTC. Protein: CAWQTGTTSYEQYF.

The J gene is TRBJ2-3, the V gene TRBV9; possibly TRBD1 for D (6 bases). Germline CDR1 and CDR2: SGDLS and YYNGEE. The V gene lost 3 bases and the J gene lost 1 base, with 6 bases spanning the gap. The CDR3 is 13 amino acids. The CDR3 is CASSAGGTDTQYF. CDR3 bases: TGTGCCAGCAGCGCAGGGGGCACAGATACGCAGTATTTT. Full variable domain (missing parts from reference TRBV9 and TRBJ2-3): DSGVTQTPKHLITATGQRVTLRCSPRSGDLSVYWYQQSLDQGLQFLIQYYNGEERAKGNILERFSAQQFPDLHSELNLSSLELGDSALYFCASSAGGTDTQYFGPGTRLTVL.

This chain connects TRBV9 to TRBJ2-1; TRBD2 aligns across 7 bases. Germline CDR1 SGDLS, CDR2 YYNGEE. Trimming at V came to 3 bases and at J to 8 bases, leaving 8 bases not matched to a gene. The CDR3 covers 14 residues. The CDR3 here is CASSEAAGYYEQFF. The DNA of the CDR3 is TGTGCCAGCAGCGAGGCAGCGGGGTATTATGAGCAGTTCTTC.

V and J are TRBV11-2 and TRBJ2-7; no clear D gene. V was trimmed by 6 bases and J by 5 bases, leaving 14 bases between them. Looked up from germline, CDR1 is SGHAT and CDR2 is FQNNGV. This CDR3 is 13 amino acids long. CDR3 sequence: CASRSRVENEQYF. The CDR3 region has the DNA TGTGCCAGCAGGTCTCGGGTTGAGAACGAGCAGTACTTC.

The CDR3 here is CASSSFQDGEQYF. Written as DNA, the CDR3 is TGTGCCAGCAGTTCATTCCAGGATGGCGAGCAGTACTTC. V and J are TRBV12-3 or TRBV12-4 and TRBJ2-7; the D is unclear. The CDR3 consists of 13 residues. V lost 4 bases and J 6 bases, leaving 13 bases between the germline ends.

This clone was found a few times. The rearrangement uses TRBV9 and TRBJ1-3; 8 bases map to TRBD1. J gave up 3 bases and V 4 bases, and 9 bases lay outside the gene matches. The CDR3 has 16 residues. Germline CDR1 and CDR2: SGDLS and YYNGEE. CDR3 sequence: CASSHARGQGGNTIYF. The CDR3, as DNA: TGTGCCAGCAGCCACGCCAGGGGGCAAGGTGGAAACACCATATATTTT.

The V gene is TRBV6-4, the J gene TRBJ2-7, with TRBD1 matching 10 bases. Germline assignment: CDR1 MRHNA and CDR2 SNTAGT. The CDR3 has 15 residues. The V and J ends lost 3 bases and 7 bases, in that order; junction bases with no gene match: 9. CDR3 region: CASSESGTGVKEQYF. Written as DNA, the CDR3 is TGTGCCAGCAGTGAATCCGGGACAGGGGTCAAGGAGCAGTACTTC.

This chain links TRBV15 with TRBJ2-2, with D possibly being TRBD1 (6 bases). V was pared by 4 bases and J by 9 bases, with 15 bases between. This CDR3 has 14 residues. Germline assignment: CDR1 LNHNV and CDR2 YYDKDF (reference sequence). The CDR3 protein is CATSTRQVSRELFF. CDR3 nucleotides: TGTGCCACCAGCACTCGACAGGTGTCCAGGGAGCTGTTTTTT. Full variable domain (missing parts from reference TRBV15 and TRBJ2-2): DAMVIQNPRYQVTQFGKPVTLSCSQTLNHNVMYWYQQKSSQAPKLLFHYYDKDFNNEADTPDNFQSRRPNTSFCFLDIRSPGLGDTAMYLCATSTRQVSRELFFGEGSRLTVL.

The rearrangement links TRBV5-8 to TRBJ1-2; the match to TRBD1 covers 7 bases. The germline V gene encodes CDR1 SGHTS and CDR2 YDEGEE. With 5 bases clipped from V and 4 bases from J, the junction kept 11 bases outside the gene matches. This CDR3 region has 15 residues. The CDR3 DNA reads TGTGCCAGCAGACGGCCGACAGGGTACAGCTATGGCTACACCTTC. Its protein is CASRRPTGYSYGYTF.

This clone was seen only once. The J gene is TRBJ2-5, the V gene TRBV18, with D tentatively TRBD1 (6 bases). CDR3 length: 16 amino acids. V lost 4 bases and J lost 4, with 19 bases in between. Germline values: CDR1 KGHSH, CDR2 LQKENI. The chain's CDR3 is CASSLGHQGSRETQYF. For the CDR3, the DNA is TGTGCCAGCTCACTGGGACACCAAGGGAGTAGAGAGACCCAGTACTTC. The full variable domain, completed using reference TRBV18 and TRBJ2-5, is NAGVMQNPRHLVRRRGQEARLRCSPMKGHSHVYWYRQLPEEGLKFMVYLQKENIIDESGMPKERFSAEFPKEGPSILRIQQVVRGDSAAYFCASSLGHQGSRETQYFGPGTRLLVL.

V and J are TRBV19 and TRBJ2-1; D is possibly TRBD2 (5 bases). The V end lost 6 bases, the J end lost 8 bases, and 11 bases lay between the germline ends. Looked up from germline, CDR1 is LNHDA and CDR2 is SQIVND (reference sequence). The CDR3 runs 12 residues. CDR3 DNA sequence: TGTGCCAGTAGCCGTTGGGAGCATGAGCAGTTCTTC. Protein sequence: CASSRWEHEQFF.

The rearrangement uses TRBV9 and TRBJ1-1, with 9 nucleotides matching TRBD1. V was pared by 3 bases and J by 3 bases, with 6 bases of the junction left unmatched. Germline CDR1 SGDLS, CDR2 YYNGEE. This CDR3 region has 15 residues. CDR3 amino acids: CASSALTGGDTEAFF. Written as DNA, the CDR3 is TGTGCCAGCAGCGCCTTGACAGGGGGGGACACTGAAGCTTTCTTT.

The chain has TRBV9 and TRBJ2-6; no definite D call. V lost 3 bases to trimming and J lost 2 bases, with 6 bases between them. This CDR3 has 14 amino acids. Germline values: CDR1 SGDLS, CDR2 YYNGEE. CDR3 sequence reads: CASSDYTGANVLTF. DNA for the CDR3: TGTGCCAGCAGCGATTACACTGGGGCCAACGTCCTGACTTTC. The whole variable domain, remainder taken from reference TRBV9 and TRBJ2-6, is DSGVTQTPKHLITATGQRVTLRCSPRSGDLSVYWYQQSLDQGLQFLIQYYNGEERAKGNILERFSAQQFPDLHSELNLSSLELGDSALYFCASSDYTGANVLTFGAGSRLTVL.

This chain connects TRBV10-3 to TRBJ2-2; unclear D gene. V was trimmed by 2 bases and J by 5 bases, leaving 6 bases between them. The CDR3 contains 13 residues. Germline V gene sequence: CDR1 ENHRY, CDR2 SYGVKD. CDR3 DNA sequence: TGTGCCATCAGTGAGGAGAGAACCGGGGAGCTGTTTTTT. As protein: CAISEERTGELFF.